A single sample is the source of the 2 T cell receptor beta chains below, sequenced in a study of blood T cell repertoires in COVID-19. The data were produced by immunoSEQ multiplex PCR, yet TCRdb's version contains in-frame clones alone and is incomplete. The sample lists about 160,000 clones; 85% to 95% were seen once. The sequenced sample consisted of peripheral blood. These receptor sequences come from a woman aged 50 to 60 with acute or convalescent COVID-19.

V gene TRBV18 combines with J gene TRBJ1-6; a possible D gene is TRBD1 (5 bases). The CDR3 spans 17 residues. Trimming stripped 6 bases from V and 4 bases from J, with 19 bases between. Germline values: CDR1 KGHSH, CDR2 LQKENI. The CDR3 DNA follows: TGTGCCAGCTCCCCGCGGGACGGCAGACCTTATAATTCACCCCTCCACTTT. This codes for CASSPRDGRPYNSPLHF.

This chain links TRBV10-3 with TRBJ1-6; TRBD1 agrees at 7 bases. With V trimmed by 3 bases and J by 6 bases, 5 bases remained unmatched. The CDR3 extends over 15 amino acids. Germline CDR1 reads ENHRY; CDR2 reads SYGVKD. The DNA for the CDR3 is TGTGCCATCAGTGACGGGACAGCCCTTAATTCACCCCTCCACTTT. Amino acid sequence: CAISDGTALNSPLHF.